This T cell receptor beta chain was observed in a study of T cells after yellow fever vaccination. TCRdb re-called the 5' RACE reads with MiXCR, one entry per CDR3 protein. Of a few hundred thousand distinct CDR3 sequences listed, 6.2% are singletons. This clonotype has ten or more counts. CDR1 and CDR2 (germline): SGHTA, FQGNSA. Unmatched junction bases numbered 10, after V lost 4 bases and J lost 2 bases. This CDR3 spans 17 amino acids. The receptor was isolated from a man aged 25 to 40 who received the YFV17D yellow fever vaccine. The chain is built from TRBV7-2 and TRBJ2-1, with 8 nucleotides matching TRBD2. This specimen was PBMCs, taken 5 days after the yellow fever booster vaccination. CDR3 in amino acids: CASSSAPSGRAYNEQFF. The CDR3 DNA reads as TGTGCCAGCAGCTCTGCGCCCAGCGGGAGAGCCTACAATGAGCAGTTCTTC.